The 32 T cell receptor beta chains listed next were all sequenced from one sample in a study of T cell changes during pregnancy in multiple sclerosis. The data were produced by immunoSEQ multiplex PCR, yet TCRdb's version contains in-frame clones alone and is incomplete. Altogether more than 80,000 clones are present, roughly 96% being singletons, with the ten largest covering around 1.1%. Source: peripheral blood, taken in the second trimester of pregnancy. These receptors were taken from a female donor with multiple sclerosis, enrolled in a pregnancy study.

This clone was detected only once. The chain combines TRBV5-1 with TRBJ1-5; no definite D call. Germline values: CDR1 SGHRS, CDR2 YFSETQ. The CDR3 consists of 14 residues. Trimming shortened V by 4 bases and J by 5 bases, and 13 bases separated the two germline ends. The CDR3 DNA sequence: TGCGCCAGCAGCGTTGCCCTAGGCGATCAGCCCCAGCATTTT. Translating gives CASSVALGDQPQHF.

The gene calls are TRBV29-1 and TRBJ1-1; TRBD1 matches 8 bases. This CDR3 has 14 amino acids. Germline V gives CDR1 SQVTM, CDR2 ANQGSEA. V was pared by 7 bases and J by 0 bases, with 7 bases of the junction left unmatched. CDR3 sequence reads: CSANDRGLNTEAFF. The CDR3 bases are TGCAGCGCAAACGACAGGGGACTGAACACTGAAGCTTTCTTT.

In DNA, the CDR3 is TGTGCCACCAGCAGAGACACAGGGGGCATCGATGAGCAGTTCTTC. Translated: CATSRDTGGIDEQFF. The V call is TRBV15, the J call TRBJ2-1, with TRBD1 identical over 9 bases. This CDR3 has 15 residues. Losses at the gene ends were 0 bases for V and 8 bases for J; bases not matched to a gene: 5. CDR1 and CDR2 from the germline V gene are LNHNV and YYDKDF (reference sequence).

The CDR3 DNA sequence: TGTGCCAGCAGTGAGAGGGTTGCGAACACCGGGGAGCTGTTTTTT. This translates into CASSERVANTGELFF. The V call is TRBV2, the J call TRBJ2-2; maybe TRBD2 (5 bases). The ends were cut back, 3 bases at V and 0 bases at J, with 8 bases in the middle. Germline CDR1 SNHLY, CDR2 FYNNEI. This CDR3 comprises 15 residues. The entire variable domain, with the rest obtained from reference TRBV2 and TRBJ2-2, is as follows: EPEVTQTPSHQVTQMGQEVILRCVPISNHLYFYWYRQILGQKVEFLVSFYNNEISEKSEIFDDQFSVERPDGSNFTLKIRSTKLEDSAMYFCASSERVANTGELFFGEGSRLTVL.

This clone was seen once. The CDR3 protein is CASSIMASTLNTEAFF. CDR3 bases: TGTGCCAGTAGTATTATGGCAAGTACCCTTAACACTGAAGCTTTCTTT. This sequence joins TRBV19 and TRBJ1-1; D call uncertain. This CDR3 region has 16 residues. Germline loops: CDR1 LNHDA, CDR2 SQIVND (reference sequence). Deletions cut 3 bases from V and 2 bases from J, with 16 bases between.

The genes are TRBV28 and TRBJ2-1; 7 bases map to TRBD2. V shed 5 bases, J shed 6 bases, and the junction held 4 bases outside the gene matches. Germline-derived CDR1 and CDR2 are MDHEN and SYDVKM. This CDR3 has 13 amino acids. The CDR3 loop reads CASSPRLANEQFF. The CDR3 DNA is TGTGCCAGCAGTCCGCGACTAGCCAATGAGCAGTTCTTC.

The chain combines TRBV10-3 with TRBJ2-7, with TRBD2 identical over 14 bases. This CDR3 comprises 17 residues. The V and J ends lost 0 bases and 4 bases, in that order; junction bases with no gene match: 5. Germline CDR1 and CDR2: ENHRY and SYGVKD. CDR3 region: CAISESRLAGGRYEQYF. The DNA for the CDR3 is TGTGCCATCAGTGAGTCAAGACTAGCGGGAGGGCGGTACGAGCAGTACTTC.

The rearrangement links TRBV11-2 to TRBJ2-2; D ambiguous. Germline lookup yields CDR1 SGHAT and CDR2 FQNNGV. V lost 3 bases and J lost 0, with 8 bases in between. This CDR3 has 15 amino acids. The CDR3 protein is CASSFWSANTGELFF. In nucleotides, the CDR3 is TGTGCCAGCAGCTTTTGGTCAGCGAACACCGGGGAGCTGTTTTTT.

The chain recombines TRBV12-5 with TRBJ1-4, with 8 bases aligning to TRBD1. This CDR3 is built from 14 residues. The J segment lost 4 bases and the V segment lost 5 bases, leaving 3 bases of the junction unmatched. Germline V gives CDR1 LGHNT, CDR2 FRNRAP. For the CDR3, the DNA is TGTGCTAGTGGTGGGACAGGACTTAATGAAAAACTGTTTTTT. This translates into CASGGTGLNEKLFF.

The chain recombines TRBV29-1 with TRBJ1-1, with a weak D call TRBD1 (5 bases). The V end was cut by 5 bases, the J end by 5 bases, with 15 bases between. In germline, CDR1 is SQVTM, CDR2 ANQGSEA. The CDR3 is 13 amino acids. The DNA for the CDR3 is TGCAGCGTTCCACAGAGGGAGGGGACTGAAGCTTTCTTT. Translation gives CSVPQREGTEAFF.

The V call is TRBV7-2, the J call TRBJ2-1; D is uncertain. Germline CDR1 is SGHTA and CDR2 is FQGNSA. V was trimmed by 3 bases and J by 5 bases, leaving 8 bases between them. The CDR3 has 13 residues. CDR3 bases: TGTGCCAGCAGCTTTCCCCCTGACAATGAGCAGTTCTTC. As protein: CASSFPPDNEQFF.

This clone was picked up one time. The chain has TRBV5-8 and TRBJ2-7; 9 bases agree with TRBD1. Germline V gene sequence: CDR1 SGHTS, CDR2 YDEGEE. The CDR3 totals 12 residues. Trimming at V came to 7 bases and at J to 3 bases, leaving 2 bases not matched to a gene. The CDR3 here is CASLGQGYEQYF. The DNA of the CDR3 is TGTGCCAGCTTGGGACAGGGCTACGAGCAGTACTTC.

The rearrangement uses TRBV12-5 and TRBJ2-4; 9 nucleotides align to TRBD2. The CDR3 runs to 15 residues. Germline CDR1 LGHNT, CDR2 FRNRAP. After removal of 1 base from V and 8 bases from J, the junction contained 6 bases not matched to a gene. The DNA for the CDR3 is TGTGCTAGTGGTTTGGGTGAACTAGCGGGCGACATTCAGTACTTC. Its translation: CASGLGELAGDIQYF.

This chain links TRBV5-1 with TRBJ2-3; 10 bases are a match to TRBD2. The J segment lost 2 bases and the V segment lost 2 bases, leaving 11 bases of the junction unmatched. Germline V gives CDR1 SGHRS, CDR2 YFSETQ. The length of the CDR3 is 18 residues. CDR3 in amino acids: CASSLGLAALAPTDTQYF. The CDR3 region has the DNA TGCGCCAGCAGCTTAGGACTAGCGGCCCTGGCCCCCACAGATACGCAGTATTTT. The full variable domain, in which reference TRBV5-1 and TRBJ2-3 provide the parts outside the CDR3, is KAGVTQTPRYLIKTRGQQVTLSCSPISGHRSVSWYQQTPGQGLQFLFEYFSETQRNKGNFPGRFSGRQFSNSRSEMNVSTLELGDSALYLCASSLGLAALAPTDTQYFGPGTRLTVL.

The CDR3 DNA reads as TGCGCCAGCAGCCAAGATGATCTAGGCGACAATGAGCAGTTCTTC. Amino acid sequence: CASSQDDLGDNEQFF. The rearrangement links TRBV4-1 to TRBJ2-1; no definite D call. The V gene lost 0 bases and the J gene lost 5 bases, with 11 bases spanning the gap. Looked up from germline, CDR1 is MGHRA and CDR2 is YSYEKL. This CDR3 spans 15 amino acids.

CDR3 loop: CASSQDLMARPQHF. The DNA of the CDR3 is TGTGCCAGCAGCCAAGATCTCATGGCTCGGCCCCAGCATTTT. The gene calls are TRBV4-2 and TRBJ1-5, with D unclear. The CDR3 is 14 amino acids. Germline CDR1 reads LGHNA; CDR2 reads YNFKEQ. The V end lost 0 bases, the J end lost 9 bases, and 12 bases lay between the germline ends.

V gene TRBV7-6 combines with J gene TRBJ2-7; TRBD2 matches 13 bases. This CDR3 has 16 amino acids. Germline CDR1 SGHVS, CDR2 FNYEAQ. Trimming took 1 base from V and 6 from J; bases not matched to a gene: 6. The CDR3 loop reads CASSLELAGGLGEQYF. The CDR3 region has the DNA TGTGCCAGCAGCTTAGAACTAGCGGGAGGGCTGGGCGAGCAGTACTTC.

The rearrangement joins TRBV25-1 to TRBJ2-1; 8 bases agree with TRBD2. The ends lost 2 bases at V and 3 bases at J; junction bases unmatched: 6. This CDR3 contains 16 residues. Germline values: CDR1 MGHDK, CDR2 SYGVNS. The chain's CDR3 is CASSERVSGSYNEQFF. DNA of the CDR3: TGTGCCAGCAGTGAAAGGGTCAGCGGGAGCTACAATGAGCAGTTCTTC.

The chain uses TRBV4-1 and TRBJ2-5; maybe TRBD2 (5 bases). The CDR3 spans 15 residues. Trimming removed 3 bases at V and 3 bases at J, with 14 bases between. Germline CDR1 and CDR2: MGHRA and YSYEKL. CDR3 protein: CASSQPARREETQYF. The CDR3 nucleotides read TGCGCCAGCAGCCAGCCCGCGCGGCGGGAAGAGACCCAGTACTTC.

V usage is TRBV11-2 and J usage is TRBJ1-1; D possibly corresponds to TRBD1 (5 bases). Germline CDR1 reads SGHAT; CDR2 reads FQNNGV. Trimming pared 1 base from V and 6 bases from J, leaving 12 bases between. There are 14 residues in the CDR3. Written as DNA, the CDR3 is TGTGCCAGCAGCTTAGCCAGGGAGGGAGCTGAAGCTTTCTTT. Protein: CASSLAREGAEAFF.

The genes are TRBV28 and TRBJ2-7; a weak D match, TRBD2 (6 bases). CDR3 length equals 13 residues. V lost 6 bases and J 6 bases, leaving 15 bases between the germline ends. CDR1 is MDHEN and CDR2 is SYDVKM in the germline V gene. CDR3 sequence: CASSKLGSGEQYF. The CDR3, as DNA: TGTGCCAGCAGCAAGCTCGGGAGCGGCGAGCAGTACTTC.

In this sample, this clone turned up once. The CDR3 reads CASSFSGGRETQYF. The CDR3 DNA sequence: TGTGCCAGCAGCTTTAGCGGTGGGAGAGAGACCCAGTACTTC. The chain has TRBV11-2 and TRBJ2-5, with D possibly matching TRBD2 (6 bases). The germline V gene has CDR1 SGHAT and CDR2 FQNNGV. Trimming cost V 3 bases and J 4 bases, with 12 bases left between them. CDR3 length: 14 residues. Complete variable domain (other parts from reference TRBV11-2 and TRBJ2-5): EAGVAQSPRYKIIEKRQSVAFWCNPISGHATLYWYQQILGQGPKLLIQFQNNGVVDDSQLPKDRFSAERLKGVDSTLKIQPAKLEDSAVYLCASSFSGGRETQYFGPGTRLLVL.

The chain combines TRBV27 with TRBJ2-1, with 12 bases lining up with TRBD2. The germline V gene encodes CDR1 MNHEY and CDR2 SMNVEV (reference sequence). The CDR3 sequence is 13 residues long. Losses at the gene ends were 7 bases for V and 8 bases for J; bases not matched to a gene: 3. The CDR3 DNA follows: TGTGCCAGCACTAGCGGGAGGGCCTATGAGCAGTTCTTC. Translating it yields CASTSGRAYEQFF.

The rearrangement uses TRBV19 and TRBJ2-7, with 8 nucleotides matching TRBD2. After removal of 6 bases from V and 2 bases from J, the junction contained 6 bases not matched to a gene. Germline V CDR1 and CDR2: LNHDA, SQIVND (reference sequence). The CDR3 length is 14 residues. The CDR3 is CASSSTGGAYEQYF. The DNA for the CDR3 is TGTGCCAGTAGCTCCACGGGGGGGGCCTACGAGCAGTACTTC.

The gene calls are TRBV30 and TRBJ2-7; D is unresolved. Looked up from germline, CDR1 is GTSNPN and CDR2 is SVGIG (reference sequence). This CDR3 spans 11 amino acids. Between the trimmed V and J ends, which lost 2 bases and 5 bases, there was a span of 7 bases. In DNA form, the CDR3 reads TGTGCCTGGAGTTTGGCAAACGAGCAGTACTTC. This sequence encodes CAWSLANEQYF.

CDR3 sequence reads: CASRPKLAGTGETQYF. DNA for the CDR3: TGCGCCAGCAGACCCAAACTAGCGGGTACGGGGGAGACCCAGTACTTC. The V gene is TRBV5-1, the J gene TRBJ2-5, with 9 bases lining up with TRBD2. Germline CDR1 is SGHRS and CDR2 is YFSETQ. The V segment lost 5 bases and the J segment 5 bases; nucleotides outside the gene matches: 13. There are 16 residues in the CDR3.

The genes are TRBV6-5 and TRBJ1-4; weak D call: TRBD1 (5 bases). The CDR3 loop spans 14 amino acids. Deletions cut 5 bases from V and 8 bases from J, with 15 bases between. The germline CDR1 and CDR2 sequences are MNHEY and SVGAGI. The CDR3, as DNA: TGTGCCAGCAGTCAGGGTACGGGTGGGGAAAAACTGTTTTTT. Encoded protein: CASSQGTGGEKLFF.

The chain uses TRBV5-4 and TRBJ2-7; D possibly corresponds to TRBD1 (5 bases). Germline V gene data show CDR1 as SGHNT and CDR2 as YYREEE (reference sequence). CDR3 length equals 14 residues. The V gene lost 4 bases and the J gene lost 0 bases, with 11 bases spanning the gap. CDR3 coding DNA: TGTGCCAGCAGCCCTTCCAGGGACTCCTACGAGCAGTACTTC. Translation: CASSPSRDSYEQYF.

The rearrangement links TRBV5-1 to TRBJ1-1; 7 nucleotides align to TRBD1. V trimming: 0 bases; J trimming: 1 base; junction bases outside the gene matches: 3. Germline CDR1 is SGHRS and CDR2 is YFSETQ. This CDR3 has 15 amino acids. CDR3 in DNA: TGCGCCAGCAGCTTGGTGGCAGGGGGGAACACTGAAGCTTTCTTT. It is translated as CASSLVAGGNTEAFF.

The V gene is TRBV11-3, the J gene TRBJ2-2; 12 bases fit TRBD2. Per the germline V gene, CDR1 is SGHNT and CDR2 is YENEEA. The CDR3 is made up of 17 amino acids. The junction had 7 bases not matched to a gene; V was cut back by 1 base and J by 7 bases. CDR3 residues: CASSLGPSGRAVGELFF. Written as DNA, the CDR3 is TGTGCCAGCAGCTTAGGCCCTAGCGGGAGGGCCGTCGGGGAGCTGTTTTTT.

The chain combines TRBV15 with TRBJ2-5; TRBD1 matches 7 bases. V lost 10 bases and J lost 5; bases outside the gene matches: 10. The CDR3 loop spans 13 amino acids. Germline V gives CDR1 LNHNV, CDR2 YYDKDF (reference sequence). The CDR3 protein is CAISQGVWETQYF. CDR3 bases: TGTGCCATTTCGCAGGGGGTATGGGAGACCCAGTACTTC.

The chain is built from TRBV19 and TRBJ1-2; D ambiguous. This CDR3 spans 13 amino acids. Germline V gene data show CDR1 as LNHDA and CDR2 as SQIVND (reference sequence). V lost 11 bases and J lost 0, with 13 bases in between. CDR3 amino acids: CAVNSNTNYGYTF. For the CDR3, the DNA is TGTGCCGTAAACAGCAATACTAACTATGGCTACACCTTC.